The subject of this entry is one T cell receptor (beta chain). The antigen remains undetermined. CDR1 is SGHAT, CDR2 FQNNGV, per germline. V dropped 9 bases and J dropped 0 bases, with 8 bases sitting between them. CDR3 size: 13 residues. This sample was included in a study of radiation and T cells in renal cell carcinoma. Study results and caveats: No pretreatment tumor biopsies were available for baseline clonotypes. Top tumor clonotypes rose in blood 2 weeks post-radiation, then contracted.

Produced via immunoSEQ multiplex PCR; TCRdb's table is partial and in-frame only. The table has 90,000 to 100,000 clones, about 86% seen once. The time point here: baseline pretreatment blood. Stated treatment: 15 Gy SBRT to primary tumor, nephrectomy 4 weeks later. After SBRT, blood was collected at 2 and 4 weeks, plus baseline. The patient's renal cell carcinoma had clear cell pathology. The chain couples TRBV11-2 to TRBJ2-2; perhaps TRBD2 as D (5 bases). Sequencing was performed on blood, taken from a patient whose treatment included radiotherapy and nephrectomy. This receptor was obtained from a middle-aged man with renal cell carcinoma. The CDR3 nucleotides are TGTGCCAGGAGGGATACGAACACCGGGGAGCTGTTTTTT. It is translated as CARRDTNTGELFF.